Shown below are 29 T cell receptor beta chains from a single sample sequenced in a study of regulatory T cells in long-lasting Graves disease. Construction of the TCR beta libraries employed iRepertoire HTBI primers in conjunction with Arm-PCR of CDR3 regions. TCRdb ran MiXCR on the multiplex PCR reads and lists one entry per CDR3 protein. The sample consists of over 350,000 distinct CDR3 sequences, around 15% of them appearing once. Time point described: newly diagnosed GD, antithyroid drugs for less than 3 months. RNA isolated from PBMCs was used to make the TCR library. The sample also formed part of further work on T cells in Graves' hyperthyroidism and ophthalmopathy.

The source was peripheral blood mononuclear cells (PBMCs), collected at new diagnosis, from a patient treated with antithyroid drugs. These receptors originate from a woman aged 50 to 60 with Graves disease.

This clonotype was found many times. The genes are TRBV28 and TRBJ2-7; TRBD2 matches at 10 bases. Germline-derived CDR1 and CDR2 are MDHEN and SYDVKM. V trimming: 7 bases; J trimming: 0 bases; junction bases outside the gene matches: 9. The length of the CDR3 is 16 residues. The CDR3 is CASKHRTSGYSYEQYF. The CDR3 DNA sequence: TGTGCCAGCAAACATAGGACTAGCGGATACTCCTACGAGCAGTACTTC.

This rearrangement joins TRBV6-4 to TRBJ2-2; 7 bases match TRBD1. The CDR3 has 14 amino acids. Germline CDR1 is MRHNA and CDR2 is SNTAGT. V dropped 5 bases and J dropped 7; count of bases not matched to a gene: 7. The DNA for the CDR3 is TGTGCCAGCAGTCCTGACAGGGACAACGGGGAGCTGTTTTTT. This translates into CASSPDRDNGELFF.

There are a few counts of this clonotype. The chain recombines TRBV9 with TRBJ2-1, with 7 bases fitting TRBD2. Germline trimming cut 0 bases from V and 9 bases from J; bases unmatched to any gene: 3. Germline CDR1 is SGDLS and CDR2 is YYNGEE. The CDR3 spans 13 residues. The CDR3 loop is CASSVGGGSEQFF. The CDR3 DNA is TGTGCCAGCAGCGTAGGGGGGGGAAGTGAGCAGTTCTTC.

This clonotype was observed many times. The chain joins TRBV30 to TRBJ2-3; 10 nucleotides line up with TRBD1. V dropped 0 bases and J dropped 3; count of bases not matched to a gene: 3. This CDR3 contains 15 residues. CDR1 and CDR2 from the germline V gene are GTSNPN and SVGIG (reference sequence). The CDR3 region is CAWSVPGQGTDTQYF. CDR3 bases: TGTGCCTGGAGTGTCCCGGGACAGGGGACAGATACGCAGTATTTT.

This clonotype was observed a few times. The chain links TRBV27 to TRBJ2-7; D is perhaps TRBD2 (6 bases). The CDR3 totals 13 residues. Trimming left V 6 bases short and J 4 bases short, with 13 bases between. CDR1 is MNHEY, CDR2 SMNVEV, per germline (reference sequence). The CDR3 nucleotides read TGTGCCAGCAGCATCGGGAGTCGGTACGAGCAGTACTTC. The encoded protein is CASSIGSRYEQYF.

This clonotype was seen many times. The chain recombines TRBV7-9 with TRBJ2-7, with D possibly matching TRBD1 (5 bases). The V end was cut by 0 bases, the J end by 2 bases, with 8 bases between. The CDR3 covers 14 residues. Germline CDR1 reads SEHNR; CDR2 reads FQNEAQ (reference sequence). The CDR3 sequence: CASSLATEPYEQYF. In DNA, the CDR3 is TGTGCCAGCAGCTTAGCGACAGAGCCCTACGAGCAGTACTTC.

This clonotype was seen only a few times. The chain combines TRBV5-1 with TRBJ2-5, with D perhaps TRBD2 (5 bases). V was cut by 0 bases and J by 4 bases, with 13 bases left in between. The CDR3 is 15 amino acids. Germline V gene data show CDR1 as SGHRS and CDR2 as YFSETQ. As DNA, the CDR3 is TGCGCCAGCAGCTTGGGAGGACGAGGGATAGAGACCCAGTACTTC. This sequence encodes CASSLGGRGIETQYF.

This clonotype was observed a few times. This chain joins TRBV30 and TRBJ2-5, with TRBD2 as a possible D gene (6 bases). The germline CDR1 and CDR2 sequences are GTSNPN and SVGIG (reference sequence). CDR3 size: 15 residues. Between the trimmed V and J ends, which lost 0 bases and 5 bases, there was a span of 16 bases. The CDR3 DNA is TGTGCCTGGAGTGTCTTTGCGGGAATGGGGGAGACCCAGTACTTC. This translates into CAWSVFAGMGETQYF.

In its sample, this clonotype was seen many times. The chain has TRBV29-1 and TRBJ1-1; 11 nucleotides match TRBD1. Germline V CDR1 and CDR2: SQVTM, ANQGSEA. The junction had 5 bases not matched to a gene; V was cut back by 4 bases and J by 1 base. This CDR3 region has 15 residues. CDR3 DNA sequence: TGCAGCGTTGTAGGACAGGGGGCGGCGAACACTGAAGCTTTCTTT. It specifies CSVVGQGAANTEAFF.

Comments on this clonotype: A read error may be the cause here, since a much bigger clone is one base away. CDR3 in DNA: TGTGCCAGCAGTGAAATACTAGCGAGGGGCACAGATACGCAGTATTTT. Residues: CASSEILARGTDTQYF. J is TRBJ2-3 and V is TRBV6-1, with 7 bases lining up with TRBD2. The germline CDR1 and CDR2 sequences are MNHNS and SASEGT. This CDR3 spans 16 amino acids. V was pared by 2 bases and J by 1 base, with 6 bases of the junction left unmatched.

The J gene is TRBJ2-5, the V gene TRBV9; 10 bases match TRBD2. CDR1 SGDLS and CDR2 YYNGEE come from the germline V gene. The CDR3 sequence is 17 residues long. J gave up 0 bases and V 4 bases, and 9 bases lay outside the gene matches. CDR3 in amino acids: CASSSGGTSGNQETQYF. The CDR3 region has the DNA TGTGCCAGCAGCTCAGGCGGTACTAGCGGGAACCAAGAGACCCAGTACTTC.

The sample holds many counts of this clonotype. Its ends do not fully match the called genes, so a read error is possible. The genes are TRBV28 and TRBJ2-7; 11 bases are a match to TRBD2. In germline, CDR1 is MDHEN, CDR2 SYDVKM. The CDR3 consists of 16 residues. The CDR3 protein is CASSLSGTSGSYEQYF. CDR3 bases: TGTGCCAGCAGCTTATCGGGGACTAGCGGCTCCTACGAGCAGTACTTC.

The genes are TRBV11-2 and TRBJ2-1, with TRBD2 matching over 10 bases. V was clipped by 5 bases and J by 4 bases; unmatched bases: 5. The CDR3 loop spans 15 amino acids. Germline CDR1 is SGHAT and CDR2 is FQNNGV. The CDR3 nucleotides read TGTGCCAGCAGCCGAGCGGGGGGGATTTACAATGAGCAGTTCTTC. Residues: CASSRAGGIYNEQFF.

The rearrangement uses TRBV3-1 and TRBJ2-7; D call uncertain. The V end was cut by 0 bases, the J end by 0 bases, with 6 bases between. The CDR3 spans 14 residues. The germline gives CDR1 LGHDT, CDR2 YNNKEL (reference sequence). The CDR3 reads CASSQEVSSYEQYF. CDR3 coding DNA: TGTGCCAGCAGCCAAGAGGTCAGCTCCTACGAGCAGTACTTC.

This clonotype was recorded a few times. A much larger clone differs from this one at a single base, so this may be a read error. The J gene is TRBJ1-1, the V gene TRBV6-1, with TRBD1 matching 9 bases. Germline CDR1 reads MNHNS; CDR2 reads SASEGT. There are 14 residues in the CDR3. V shed 8 bases and J 0 bases; nucleotides not matched to a gene: 4. DNA of the CDR3: TGTGCCAGCGGTCGGGACAGGGTGAACACTGAAGCTTTCTTT. Protein: CASGRDRVNTEAFF.

At least ten counts were recorded for this clonotype. CDR3 region: CASSSSPGPQNPEAFF. The DNA for the CDR3 is TGTGCCAGCAGCTCTAGCCCGGGACCGCAAAACCCTGAAGCTTTCTTT. The rearrangement joins TRBV7-8 to TRBJ1-1; TRBD1 might be the D (5 bases). V dropped 4 bases and J dropped 6 bases, with 21 bases sitting between them. The germline gives CDR1 SGHVS, CDR2 FQNEAQ. The CDR3 loop spans 16 amino acids.

This chain uses TRBV7-8 with TRBJ2-2, with 8 bases fitting TRBD1. There are 16 residues in the CDR3. Germline lookup yields CDR1 SGHVS and CDR2 FQNEAQ. With V trimmed by 3 bases and J by 2 bases, 5 bases remained unmatched. In DNA, the CDR3 is TGTGCCAGCAGCTTGAGGACAGGGAGTAACACCGGGGAGCTGTTTTTT. Its protein is CASSLRTGSNTGELFF.

This sequence joins TRBV7-3 and TRBJ2-3, with D hard to call. The CDR3 length is 15 residues. The germline V gene has CDR1 SGHTA and CDR2 FQGTGA. V was pared by 0 bases and J by 0 bases, with 7 bases between. CDR3 nucleotide sequence: TGTGCCAGCAGCTTAACGCTGTTAAGCACAGATACGCAGTATTTT. As protein: CASSLTLLSTDTQYF.

This rearrangement joins TRBV10-3 to TRBJ2-4, with a tentative D call TRBD2 (5 bases). The V and J ends lost 0 bases and 1 base respectively, with 22 bases between them. Germline V gives CDR1 ENHRY, CDR2 SYGVKD. The CDR3 totals 20 residues. The DNA for the CDR3 is TGTGCCATCAGTGAGTCGTTTTACATCGGGGAGAGGTTTGCCAAAAACATTCAGTACTTC. It codes for CAISESFYIGERFAKNIQYF.

This clonotype has only a few counts. CDR3 protein: CASSRITGDRWQYF. The CDR3, as DNA: TGCGCCAGCAGCCGCATCACTGGGGATCGGTGGCAGTACTTC. This chain joins TRBV5-1 and TRBJ2-7; D gene ambiguous. This CDR3 is built from 14 residues. The germline CDR1 and CDR2 sequences are SGHRS and YFSETQ. V was trimmed by 4 bases and J by 9 bases, leaving 20 bases between them.

This clonotype was observed a few times. The gene calls are TRBV6-1 and TRBJ2-5; 8 nucleotides line up with TRBD2. There are 15 residues in the CDR3. Trimming removed 7 bases from V and 5 bases from J; junction bases left unmatched: 12. The germline V gene encodes CDR1 MNHNS and CDR2 SASEGT. The CDR3 region is CASTTSGSSGETQYF. The CDR3 region has the DNA TGTGCCAGCACCACCAGCGGGAGTTCGGGGGAGACCCAGTACTTC.

This clonotype was counted many times. The J gene is TRBJ2-7, the V gene TRBV18; TRBD2 matches 11 bases. Looked up from germline, CDR1 is KGHSH and CDR2 is LQKENI. The CDR3 spans 16 residues. With V trimmed by 3 bases and J by 4 bases, 8 bases remained unmatched. The CDR3 reads CASSPGLAELHYEQYF. For the CDR3, the DNA is TGTGCCAGCTCACCGGGACTAGCGGAATTACATTACGAGCAGTACTTC. The full variable domain, in which reference TRBV18 and TRBJ2-7 provide the parts outside the CDR3, is NAGVMQNPRHLVRRRGQEARLRCSPMKGHSHVYWYRQLPEEGLKFMVYLQKENIIDESGMPKERFSAEFPKEGPSILRIQQVVRGDSAAYFCASSPGLAELHYEQYFGPGTRLTVT.

This clonotype came up once. At one end the junction does not follow the germline gene, possibly because of a read error. The genes are TRBV18 and TRBJ1-4; D uncertain. Per the germline V gene, CDR1 is KGHSH and CDR2 is LQKENI. This CDR3 is built from 17 residues. The CDR3 nucleotides read TGTGCCAGCTCACCGAACAGCCCTAGAGTAGGAAATGAAAAACCGTTTTTT. This translates into CASSPNSPRVGNEKPFF.

The table lists this clonotype with many counts. The chain uses TRBV28 and TRBJ2-1; perhaps TRBD2 as D (6 bases). V shed 7 bases and J shed 5 bases, with 15 bases lying between them. Germline V gene data show CDR1 as MDHEN and CDR2 as SYDVKM. The CDR3 spans 14 residues. CDR3 loop: CASTPEVADNEQFF. The CDR3, as DNA: TGTGCCAGCACCCCCGAGGTAGCGGACAATGAGCAGTTCTTC.

This clonotype has only one observation. CDR3 in amino acids: CSVDRPLGGVMNTEAFF. The DNA of the CDR3 is TGCAGCGTTGACCGCCCATTAGGGGGGGTGATGAACACTGAAGCTTTCTTT. The chain uses TRBV29-1 and TRBJ1-1, with a weak D call TRBD1 (6 bases). The V and J ends lost 3 bases and 0 bases respectively, with 20 bases between them. This CDR3 comprises 17 residues. CDR1 is SQVTM and CDR2 is ANQGSEA in the germline V gene.

The CDR3, as DNA: TGTGCCAGCAGCTCACCGAGAGCGGGACAGGGTAATATTGCCGGGGAGCTGTTTTTT. Encoded protein: CASSSPRAGQGNIAGELFF. The J gene is TRBJ2-2, the V gene TRBV9, with 9 bases lining up with TRBD1. Germline V gene sequence: CDR1 SGDLS, CDR2 YYNGEE. There are 19 residues in the CDR3. V was clipped by 4 bases and J by 6 bases; unmatched bases: 19.

V and J are TRBV11-2 and TRBJ2-7; D not certain. Germline V gene sequence: CDR1 SGHAT, CDR2 FQNNGV. Trimming took 3 bases from V and 6 from J, leaving 9 bases between them. This CDR3 is built from 12 residues. The CDR3 coding sequence is TGTGCCAGCAGCTTGCAAGGTCTCGAGCAGTACTTC. Its protein is CASSLQGLEQYF.

Many counts were recorded for this clonotype. The genes are TRBV27 and TRBJ1-2, with 8 bases aligning to TRBD1. The CDR3 covers 14 residues. Germline V lookup: CDR1 MNHEY, CDR2 SMNVEV (reference sequence). After removal of 8 bases from V and 5 bases from J, the junction contained 10 bases not matched to a gene. DNA for the CDR3: TGTGCCAGCCGATCGACAGGGGCCCGGTATGGCTACACCTTC. Its translation: CASRSTGARYGYTF.

V gene TRBV29-1 combines with J gene TRBJ2-5; D might be TRBD2 (6 bases). V was shortened by 3 bases and J by 7 bases, with 12 bases between the two germline ends. Per the germline V gene, CDR1 is SQVTM and CDR2 is ANQGSEA. The CDR3 contains 12 residues. The CDR3 sequence: CSVEEGTGTQYF. DNA of the CDR3: TGCAGCGTTGAGGAGGGGACGGGGACCCAGTACTTC.